This passage covers 4 T cell receptor beta chains from one sample sequenced in a study of monozygotic twins with cystic fibrosis. Using immunoSEQ multiplex PCR, the repertoire was profiled, and TCRdb retains in-frame clones only, with some absent. The sample includes just under 20,000 clones, roughly nine tenths of them seen just once. The sequenced sample consisted of blood. These receptors came from a girl aged 2-10 years with cystic fibrosis.

V is TRBV19 and J is TRBJ2-7, with 8 bases identical to TRBD2. The V segment lost 6 bases and the J segment 1 base; nucleotides outside the gene matches: 11. Looked up from germline, CDR1 is LNHDA and CDR2 is SQIVND (reference sequence). There are 16 residues in the CDR3. CDR3 amino acids: CASSLVGSGSSYEQYF. CDR3 coding DNA: TGTGCCAGTAGCCTCGTAGGGAGCGGGAGTTCCTACGAGCAGTACTTC.

The chain combines TRBV18 with TRBJ2-3, with D unresolved. The germline gives CDR1 KGHSH, CDR2 LQKENI. The CDR3 has 12 residues. With 3 bases removed from V and 5 bases from J, the gap between germline ends came to 6 bases. In DNA, the CDR3 is TGTGCCAGCTCACCCGAGGAAGATACGCAGTATTTT. It yields the protein CASSPEEDTQYF. The variable domain in full, completed from reference TRBV18 and TRBJ2-3, reads NAGVMQNPRHLVRRRGQEARLRCSPMKGHSHVYWYRQLPEEGLKFMVYLQKENIIDESGMPKERFSAEFPKEGPSILRIQQVVRGDSAAYFCASSPEEDTQYFGPGTRLTVL.

J is TRBJ2-7 and V is TRBV11-2; D assignment may be TRBD1 or TRBD2 (7 bases each). This CDR3 comprises 16 residues. The germline gives CDR1 SGHAT, CDR2 FQNNGV. Trimming cost V 3 bases and J 2 bases, with 17 bases left between them. The CDR3 here is CASSFAQGEGAYEQYF. CDR3 bases: TGTGCCAGCAGCTTTGCCCAGGGGGAGGGGGCCTACGAGCAGTACTTC.

The chain carries TRBV5-1 and TRBJ2-5; D not certain. This CDR3 has 12 residues. Germline V gene sequence: CDR1 SGHRS, CDR2 YFSETQ. Trimming stripped 2 bases from V and 1 base from J, with 3 bases between. CDR3 coding DNA: TGCGCCAGCAGCTTACCCCAAGAGACCCAGTACTTC. It encodes CASSLPQETQYF.